These 9 T cell receptor beta chains came from one sample sequenced in a study of blood T cell repertoires in COVID-19. TCRdb's copy holds only in-frame clones and misses some; the assay was immunoSEQ multiplex PCR. Of about 64,000 clones listed, approximately 85% are singletons. Source material: peripheral blood. The origin of the receptors is a human donor in a cohort sampled during active COVID-19.

This clone came up a few times. CDR3 amino acids: CASSNPPGIGYTF. The CDR3 coding sequence is TGTGCCAGCTCTAACCCTCCAGGGATTGGCTACACCTTC. The V and J genes are TRBV12-3 or TRBV12-4 and TRBJ1-2; D may be TRBD1 (5 bases). V was shortened by 8 bases and J by 7 bases, with 17 bases between the two germline ends. This CDR3 region has 13 residues.

The rearrangement links TRBV6-1 to TRBJ2-7; 13 bases map to TRBD2. Germline V gene data show CDR1 as MNHNS and CDR2 as SASEGT. The CDR3 is made up of 16 amino acids. V lost 4 bases, J lost 7 bases, and 10 bases stayed unmatched. CDR3 sequence: CASSVVLAGGLYEQYF. Here the CDR3 DNA reads TGTGCCAGCAGTGTAGTACTAGCGGGGGGGCTTTATGAGCAGTACTTC.

The J gene is TRBJ2-5, the V gene TRBV10-1; 8 bases are shared with TRBD2. V shed 3 bases, J shed 6 bases, and the junction held 15 bases outside the gene matches. The germline gives CDR1 WNHNN, CDR2 SYGVQD (reference sequence). CDR3 length: 17 residues. In DNA form, the CDR3 reads TGCGCCAGCAGTGACGGCGGGGGGAGCCTCGGGATGAAGACCCAGTACTTC. Translating it yields CASSDGGGSLGMKTQYF.

This chain connects TRBV19 to TRBJ2-3, with a tentative D call TRBD1 (6 bases). The V end lost 10 bases, the J end lost 6 bases, and 17 bases lay between the germline ends. Per germline, CDR1 LNHDA and CDR2 SQIVND (reference sequence). The CDR3 is made up of 13 amino acids. The CDR3 sequence is CATQYSQGDTQYF. Here the CDR3 DNA reads TGTGCCACCCAGTATTCCCAGGGGGATACGCAGTATTTT.

This chain links TRBV3-1 (or the pseudogene TRBV3-2) with TRBJ2-1; D gene ambiguous. With 1 base removed from V and 13 bases from J, the gap between germline ends came to 14 bases. The V gene's germline CDR1 is LGHDT and CDR2 YNNKEL (reference sequence). The CDR3 spans 13 residues. Written as DNA, the CDR3 is TGTGCCAGCAGCCAAGCCAATATAATAGCCCAGTTCTTC. Translated, it gives CASSQANIIAQFF.

This sequence joins TRBV14 and TRBJ1-3; TRBD1 matches 7 bases. Germline CDR1 and CDR2: SGHDN and FVKESK. V lost 5 bases to trimming and J lost 0 bases; unmatched junction nucleotides: 4. The CDR3 totals 15 residues. This chain's CDR3 is CASSTAGGSGNTIYF. CDR3 in DNA: TGTGCCAGCAGCACTGCAGGGGGCTCTGGAAACACCATATATTTT.

The chain uses TRBV28 and TRBJ1-1; the match to TRBD1 covers 11 bases. CDR3 length: 16 residues. Germline-derived CDR1 and CDR2 are MDHEN and SYDVKM. The V segment lost 4 bases and the J segment 5 bases; nucleotides outside the gene matches: 9. CDR3 sequence: CASSSPGTGGRTEAFF. CDR3 nucleotides: TGTGCCAGCAGTTCCCCCGGGACAGGGGGTAGGACTGAAGCTTTCTTT.

The chain recombines TRBV10-3 with TRBJ2-7; TRBD2 might be the D (6 bases). Germline V gives CDR1 ENHRY, CDR2 SYGVKD. V was clipped by 11 bases and J by 3 bases, with 17 bases between them. The CDR3 covers 13 residues. The CDR3 spells CAASAGKSYEQYF. As DNA, the CDR3 is TGTGCCGCCTCTGCGGGGAAGAGCTACGAGCAGTACTTC.

The gene calls are TRBV6-2 or TRBV6-3 and TRBJ2-5; D ambiguous. The length of the CDR3 is 12 residues. Per the germline V gene, CDR1 is MNHEY and CDR2 is SVGEGT. Trimming took 2 bases from V and 3 from J, leaving 4 bases between them. CDR3 sequence: CASSYAEETQYF. CDR3 DNA: TGTGCCAGCAGTTACGCGGAAGAGACCCAGTACTTC.